This entry lists 21 T cell receptor beta chains sequenced from one sample in a study of T cell responses to AZD1222 COVID-19 vaccine. Libraries were prepared by immunoSEQ multiplex PCR; TCRdb keeps only in-frame clonotypes and omits some of them. The sample holds nearly 80,000 clones, 80% seen once. Sequences were derived from peripheral blood, sampled on day 0 of AZD1222 vaccination. These receptors were taken from an adult in good health.

The rearrangement joins TRBV5-4 to TRBJ2-6; perhaps TRBD2 as D (6 bases). In germline, CDR1 is SGHNT, CDR2 YYREEE (reference sequence). This CDR3 comprises 16 residues. Trimming took 4 bases from V and 4 from J, leaving 15 bases between them. CDR3 nucleotide sequence: TGTGCCAGCAGCACCCGGCAGGGAGGAGGGGCCAACGTCCTGACTTTC. Protein product: CASSTRQGGGANVLTF.

The chain couples TRBV2 to TRBJ2-5; D gene uncertain. The CDR3 extends over 11 amino acids. Germline V lookup: CDR1 SNHLY, CDR2 FYNNEI. V was pared by 5 bases and J by 5 bases, with 6 bases between. DNA for the CDR3: TGTGCCAGCAGTATAGGGGAGACCCAGTACTTC. It codes for CASSIGETQYF.

The chain recombines TRBV28 with TRBJ1-6, with D unresolved. V dropped 6 bases and J dropped 7 bases, with 16 bases sitting between them. CDR3 length: 15 amino acids. The germline gives CDR1 MDHEN, CDR2 SYDVKM. CDR3 in DNA: TGTGCCAGCAGACTCCGAGGGCCAGGAAATTCACCCCTCCACTTT. It is translated as CASRLRGPGNSPLHF.

The genes are TRBV5-1 and TRBJ1-2; D is unclear. CDR1 SGHRS and CDR2 YFSETQ come from the germline V gene. This CDR3 is built from 13 residues. Trimming cost V 0 bases and J 7 bases, with 10 bases left between them. The CDR3 sequence: CASSLGTVRGYTF. In DNA, the CDR3 is TGCGCCAGCAGCTTGGGCACGGTGCGTGGCTACACCTTC.

The chain combines TRBV19 with TRBJ1-1; a possible D gene is TRBD1 (6 bases). Trimming took off 8 bases at V and 5 bases at J, with 15 bases between the two ends. The CDR3 is 13 amino acids. Germline CDR1 LNHDA, CDR2 SQIVND (reference sequence). The CDR3 here is CASSSGAWTEAFF. Written as DNA, the CDR3 is TGTGCCAGTTCGTCGGGGGCCTGGACTGAAGCTTTCTTT.

The V gene is TRBV19, the J gene TRBJ1-5; D is ambiguous. V dropped 4 bases and J dropped 0 bases, with 10 bases sitting between them. CDR1 and CDR2 (germline): LNHDA, SQIVND (reference sequence). This CDR3 has 15 residues. The CDR3 loop reads CASSKSDYSNQPQHF. The DNA of the CDR3 is TGTGCCAGTAGTAAGTCAGATTATAGCAATCAGCCCCAGCATTTT. The whole variable domain, filled in from reference TRBV19 and TRBJ1-5, reads DGGITQSPKYLFRKEGQNVTLSCEQNLNHDAMYWYRQDPGQGLRLIYYSQIVNDFQKGDIAEGYSVSREKKESFPLTVTSAQKNPTAFYLCASSKSDYSNQPQHFGDGTRLSIL.

The table lists this clone with a few counts. The rearrangement joins TRBV7-9 to TRBJ2-7; the match to TRBD1 covers 8 bases. Trimming at V came to 5 bases and at J to 2 bases, leaving 14 bases not matched to a gene. Germline CDR1 and CDR2: SEHNR and FQNEAQ (reference sequence). CDR3 size: 17 residues. For the CDR3, the DNA is TGTGCCAGCAGCCCCCGAGGTGGACAGGGAGTCCCCTACGAGCAGTACTTC. Translation gives CASSPRGGQGVPYEQYF.

The gene calls are TRBV5-5 and TRBJ2-1; D possibly corresponds to TRBD1 (5 bases). V lost 0 bases and J 5 bases, leaving 6 bases between the germline ends. The length of the CDR3 is 13 residues. The germline V gene has CDR1 SGHKS and CDR2 YYEKEE (reference sequence). The CDR3 nucleotides are TGTGCCAGCAGCTTGGTCAGGGACAATGAGCAGTTCTTC. This codes for CASSLVRDNEQFF.

In its sample, this clone was seen once. This chain connects TRBV7-2 to TRBJ2-7; D not certain. The CDR3 sequence is 13 residues long. The germline CDR1 and CDR2 sequences are SGHTA and FQGNSA. Trimming stripped 5 bases from V and 0 bases from J, with 8 bases between. CDR3 sequence: CASSPPSSYEQYF. CDR3 in DNA: TGTGCCAGCAGCCCCCCGTCCTCCTACGAGCAGTACTTC.

CDR3 nucleotides: TGCAGTGCTAGTCGCCCAGCGGGATACGAGCAGTACTTC. Translated: CSASRPAGYEQYF. The rearrangement joins TRBV20-1 to TRBJ2-7, with 7 bases that match TRBD2. Trimming at V came to 3 bases and at J to 4 bases, leaving 6 bases not matched to a gene. Germline CDR1 is DFQATT and CDR2 is SNEGSKA (reference sequence). The CDR3 is 13 amino acids.

The J gene is TRBJ2-4, the V gene TRBV28; the D is unclear. Germline V lookup: CDR1 MDHEN, CDR2 SYDVKM. This CDR3 is built from 15 residues. With 4 bases removed from V and 4 bases from J, the gap between germline ends came to 14 bases. The DNA for the CDR3 is TGTGCCAGCAGTTACCTGGCCCTACAAAAAAACATTCAGTACTTC. This gives the protein CASSYLALQKNIQYF.

The genes are TRBV2 and TRBJ1-1; 8 nucleotides line up with TRBD1. CDR1 is SNHLY, CDR2 FYNNEI, per germline. With V trimmed by 7 bases and J by 0 bases, 7 bases remained unmatched. The CDR3 contains 15 residues. CDR3 sequence reads: CASNSDRVLNTEAFF. The CDR3 bases are TGTGCCAGCAATTCGGACAGGGTCCTGAACACTGAAGCTTTCTTT.

This sequence joins TRBV7-8 and TRBJ2-3; 8 bases align to TRBD2. The CDR3 is 18 amino acids. Germline-derived CDR1 and CDR2 are SGHVS and FQNEAQ. The V and J ends lost 1 base and 3 bases, in that order; junction bases with no gene match: 12. This chain's CDR3 is CASSLGDLGASGTDTQYF. The CDR3 nucleotides read TGTGCCAGCAGCTTAGGGGATCTAGGGGCTAGCGGGACAGATACGCAGTATTTT. Full variable domain (missing parts from reference TRBV7-8 and TRBJ2-3): GAGVSQSPRYKVAKRGQDVALRCDPISGHVSLFWYQQALGQGPEFLTYFQNEAQLDKSGLPSDRFFAERPEGSVSTLKIQRTQQEDSAVYLCASSLGDLGASGTDTQYFGPGTRLTVL.

The V gene is TRBV7-6, the J gene TRBJ1-6; possibly TRBD1 for D (6 bases). V shed 6 bases and J shed 4 bases, with 13 bases lying between them. There are 15 residues in the CDR3. Germline V gene data show CDR1 as SGHVS and CDR2 as FNYEAQ. The CDR3: CASRSGQRYNSPLHF. CDR3 in DNA: TGTGCCAGCAGATCCGGACAGCGATATAATTCACCCCTCCACTTT.

The J gene is TRBJ2-3, the V gene TRBV9, with 12 nucleotides matching TRBD1. The CDR3 extends over 15 amino acids. From germline, CDR1 is SGDLS and CDR2 YYNGEE. The J segment lost 3 bases and the V segment lost 2 bases, leaving 1 base of the junction unmatched. In nucleotides, the CDR3 is TGTGCCAGCAGCGTGGGACAGGGGGCAACAGATACGCAGTATTTT. Protein product: CASSVGQGATDTQYF.

The chain is built from TRBV14 and TRBJ2-1; D gene unclear. The germline V gene encodes CDR1 SGHDN and CDR2 FVKESK. The CDR3 length is 13 residues. Trimming left V 0 bases short and J 9 bases short, with 9 bases between. The CDR3, as DNA: TGTGCCAGCAGCCAAGATATCAGAGGTGAGCAGTTCTTC. Its translation is CASSQDIRGEQFF.

This clone was observed once. This chain connects TRBV2 to TRBJ1-2, with D possibly being TRBD1 (5 bases). The V end was cut by 7 bases, the J end by 3 bases, with 21 bases between. Looked up from germline, CDR1 is SNHLY and CDR2 is FYNNEI. The CDR3 has 16 residues. DNA of the CDR3: TGTGCCAGCATGGGGGACCTGTTTAGGTCGGACTATGGCTACACCTTC. Protein sequence: CASMGDLFRSDYGYTF.

Here the CDR3 DNA reads TGTGCCAGCAGCCCTGCCCCCCGGGGATTCGAGAATTCACCCCTCCACTTT. Protein: CASSPAPRGFENSPLHF. J is TRBJ1-6 and V is TRBV7-8; D gene uncertain. This CDR3 spans 17 amino acids. Germline V gives CDR1 SGHVS, CDR2 FQNEAQ. V dropped 5 bases and J dropped 7 bases, with 21 bases sitting between them.

The chain employs TRBV19 and TRBJ2-3; no definite D call. This CDR3 has 13 residues. The V gene lost 10 bases and the J gene lost 0 bases, with 11 bases spanning the gap. CDR1 is LNHDA, CDR2 SQIVND, per germline (reference sequence). In DNA form, the CDR3 reads TGTGCCACCAGCACCACTAGCACAGATACGCAGTATTTT. Protein product: CATSTTSTDTQYF. The full variable domain, rest sourced from reference TRBV19 and TRBJ2-3, is DGGITQSPKYLFRKEGQNVTLSCEQNLNHDAMYWYRQDPGQGLRLIYYSQIVNDFQKGDIAEGYSVSREKKESFPLTVTSAQKNPTAFYLCATSTTSTDTQYFGPGTRLTVL.

This chain connects TRBV10-3 to TRBJ2-3; D remains ambiguous. Germline lookup yields CDR1 ENHRY and CDR2 SYGVKD. V was pared by 2 bases and J by 3 bases, with 6 bases between. The CDR3 totals 13 residues. The DNA for the CDR3 is TGTGCCATCAGTGAGAGGGAAACAGATACGCAGTATTTT. This gives the protein CAISERETDTQYF.

The genes are TRBV29-1 and TRBJ2-3; D gene ambiguous. Germline V lookup: CDR1 SQVTM, CDR2 ANQGSEA. The CDR3 length is 11 residues. V shed 2 bases and J shed 8 bases, with 8 bases lying between them. The CDR3 sequence: CSVESSATQYF. Written as DNA, the CDR3 is TGCAGCGTTGAATCGAGCGCTACGCAGTATTTT.